This T cell receptor beta chain was sequenced during a study of CD8 T cells in Susac syndrome. Study details: Patients with Susac syndrome were therapy-naive, treated with corticosteroids, or treated with intravenous immunoglobulin alone when blood was collected.

The T cells that were sequenced for TCR beta were CD8+ and CD4+ cells from blood. Negative isolation yielded the CD8+ and CD4+ T cells, while FACS enriched the TEMRA cells. This CDR3 has 13 residues. Per germline, CDR1 SQVTM and CDR2 ANQGSEA. V lost 4 bases and J lost 0, with 10 bases in between. Random-hexamer reverse transcription was applied to 0.5 to 1 ug RNA. An immunoSEQ multiplex PCR generated amplified TCR beta CDR3 products spanning 54 Vbeta and 13 Jbeta. In TCRdb, the immunoSEQ multiplex PCR reads were re-called with MiXCR into one record per CDR3 protein. The data hold 130,000 or so distinct CDR3 sequences, with under 96% observed a single time.

Sample: CD4+ T cells from PBMCs. The TCR was taken from a human donor with Susac syndrome. V and J are TRBV29-1 and TRBJ2-7; a possible D gene is TRBD2 (5 bases). The DNA of the CDR3 is TGCAGCGTTGTTAGCGCAAGCTCCTACGAGCAGTACTTC. Amino acids: CSVVSASSYEQYF.